This TCR beta chain was identified during a study of T cell repertoires in cytomegalovirus infection. V was clipped by 0 bases and J by 3 bases, with 8 bases between them. Germline values: CDR1 SGHDN, CDR2 FVKESK. The CDR3 contains 14 residues. In its sample, this clonotype was seen a few times. TCRdb redid the calling of the reads with MiXCR, one entry per CDR3 protein. Found here are 250,000 to 300,000 distinct CDR3 sequences, roughly 24% of them singletons; the top ten hold approximately 15%. The TCR sequence derives from a human donor in good health (CMV status not recorded). Some clones in this sample may be carry-over from other donors' samples. The gene calls are TRBV14 and TRBJ1-1; D not certain. What was sequenced was PBMCs. This chain's CDR3 is CASSQDWSDTEAFF. CDR3 nucleotides: TGTGCCAGCAGCCAAGATTGGTCAGACACTGAAGCTTTCTTT.